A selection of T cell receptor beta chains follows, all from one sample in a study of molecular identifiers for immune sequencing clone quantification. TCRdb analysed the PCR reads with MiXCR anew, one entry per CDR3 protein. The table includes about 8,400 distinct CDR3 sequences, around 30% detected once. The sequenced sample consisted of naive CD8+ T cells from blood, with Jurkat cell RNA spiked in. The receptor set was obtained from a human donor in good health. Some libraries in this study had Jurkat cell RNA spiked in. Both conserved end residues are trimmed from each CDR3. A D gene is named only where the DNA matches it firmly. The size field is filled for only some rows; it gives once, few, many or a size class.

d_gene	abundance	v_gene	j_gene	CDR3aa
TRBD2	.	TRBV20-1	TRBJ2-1	SAPGLADYNEQF
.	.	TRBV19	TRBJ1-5	ASSIAAPNQPQH
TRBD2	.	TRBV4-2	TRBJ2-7	ASSLAGLPEQY
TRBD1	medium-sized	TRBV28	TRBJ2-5	ASSPLTGPQETQY
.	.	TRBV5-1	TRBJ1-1	ASSFVTDGEAF
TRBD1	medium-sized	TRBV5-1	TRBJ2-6	ASSKPGQRYGANVLT
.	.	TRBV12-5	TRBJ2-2	ASGFGTYSDTGELF
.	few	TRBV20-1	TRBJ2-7	SVNPALLSSYEQY
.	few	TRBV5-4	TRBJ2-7	ASSLETEWEQY
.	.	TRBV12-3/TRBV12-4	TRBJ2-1	ASSLRGEYEQF
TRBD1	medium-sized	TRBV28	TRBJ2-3	ASSLHQGARATQY
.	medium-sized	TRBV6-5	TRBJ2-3	ASREAGTDTQY
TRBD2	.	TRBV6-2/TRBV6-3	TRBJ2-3	ASSYEAGEYTDSQY
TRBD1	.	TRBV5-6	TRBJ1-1	ASTTGGLTEAF
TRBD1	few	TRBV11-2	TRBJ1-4	ASSSPTGPGKLF
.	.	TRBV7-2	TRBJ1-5	ASSLDARYSNQPQL
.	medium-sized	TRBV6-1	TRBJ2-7	ASSELKTSEQY
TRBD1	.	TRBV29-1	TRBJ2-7	SVEDRNRGNYEQY
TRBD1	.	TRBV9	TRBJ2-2	ASSVVAGGRGRNTGELF
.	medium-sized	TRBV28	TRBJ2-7	ASSPGTAGYEQY
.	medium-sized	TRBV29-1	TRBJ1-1	SVEDSSASNTEAF
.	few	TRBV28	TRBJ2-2	ASSFSSLNTGELF
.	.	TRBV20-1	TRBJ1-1	SASFRGTTEAF